This is a list of T cell receptor beta chains from one sample in a study of blood T cell repertoires in COVID-19. Clones were sequenced by immunoSEQ multiplex PCR, and TCRdb holds only the in-frame ones, with some missing. The sample has some 69,000 clones, about four fifths seen once. The sequencing sample was made of peripheral blood. Every receptor here comes from a human donor in a cohort sampled during active COVID-19. Both conserved end residues are part of each CDR3. A D gene is named only where the DNA matches it firmly. The size field is filled for only some rows; it gives once, few, many or a size class.

>TRBJ1-2|TRBV7-8|TRBD1|-
TGTGCCAGCAGCGGACGGACAGGATATGGCTACACCTTC
CASSGRTGYGYTF
>TRBJ2-3|TRBV19|TRBD1|-
TGTGCCAGTAGTACGGGACAGGGTCGGGAAGATACGCAGTATTTT
CASSTGQGREDTQYF
>TRBJ2-5|TRBV7-2|TRBD1|-
TGTGCCAGCAGCCCCGGACAGGGATCAGAGACCCAGTACTTC
CASSPGQGSETQYF
>TRBJ1-5|TRBV3-1/TRBV3-2|-|-
TGTGCCAGCAGCCAAGGGCCGGATGGAGAGCCCCAGCATTTT
CASSQGPDGEPQHF
>TRBJ2-3|TRBV6-6|-|-
TGTGCCACCTCGCCCGGGGATACGCAGTATTTT
CATSPGDTQYF
>TRBJ1-2|TRBV19|TRBD1|-
TGTGCCAGTAGTATCACTGGGTGGACCCCGGACAGGGCCTATGGCTACACCTTC
CASSITGWTPDRAYGYTF
>TRBJ1-1|TRBV10-3|-|-
TGTGCCATCAGTGAGTCTTTATACAGGGACACTGAAGCTTTCTTT
CAISESLYRDTEAFF
>TRBJ2-7|TRBV25-1|-|-
TGTGCCAGCAGTGACTTGTACGAGCAGTACTTC
CASSDLYEQYF
>TRBJ1-5|TRBV7-9|-|-
TGTGCCAGCAGCCGGGAGGGCAATCAGCCCCAGCATTTT
CASSREGNQPQHF
>TRBJ1-1|TRBV24-1|-|-
TGTGCCACCAGTGATGCAGGGTCTCGCGTGGCTTTCTTT
CATSDAGSRVAFF
>TRBJ2-7|TRBV30|-|few
TGTGCCTGGGGAAGGGGACTTTCTCCCTACGAGCAGTACTTC
CAWGRGLSPYEQYF
>TRBJ1-5|TRBV5-1|TRBD1|-
TGCGCCAGCAGCCTGACAGGGGGCAATCAGCCCCAGCATTTT
CASSLTGGNQPQHF
>TRBJ2-7|TRBV3-1/TRBV3-2|-|-
TGTGCCAGCAGCCAAGATCCGCTAGCACTCGACGAGCAGTACTTC
CASSQDPLALDEQYF
>TRBJ1-4|TRBV5-1|TRBD1|many
TGCGCCAGCAGCTGGACAGGGGGCGGAGATGAAAAACTGTTTTTT
CASSWTGGGDEKLFF
>TRBJ2-2|TRBV5-6|TRBD1|once
TGTGCCAGCAGCTTACAGGGGCAGGGGAGCACCGGGGAGCTGTTTTTT
CASSLQGQGSTGELFF
>TRBJ1-1|TRBV7-9|TRBD1|once
TGTGCCAGCAGCTTACTGGGACAGGGGCGCACTGAAGCTTTCTTT
CASSLLGQGRTEAFF
>TRBJ2-5|TRBV20-1|-|-
TGCAGTGCTAGTCCGGGTGAGACCCAGTACTTC
CSASPGETQYF
>TRBJ2-5|TRBV3-1/TRBV3-2|TRBD1|-
TGTGCCAGCAGCCAAACCCCTGACAGGGTAGAGACCCAGTACTTC
CASSQTPDRVETQYF
>TRBJ2-1|TRBV6-5|TRBD1|-
TGTGCCAGCAGTTACTCGGGACAGGGGGCCAGTAATGAGCAGTTCTTC
CASSYSGQGASNEQFF
>TRBJ2-7|TRBV5-5|-|-
TGTGCCAGCAGCTTCTCAGGGGACCAGTACTTC
CASSFSGDQYF
>TRBJ1-1|TRBV11-2|-|once
TGTGCCAGCAGCGTCGCTCCCGGGGGGGGCACTGAAGCTTTCTTT
CASSVAPGGGTEAFF
>TRBJ1-5|TRBV28|-|-
TGTGCCACCCCGGGAGGACCTAATCAGCCCCAGCATTTT
CATPGGPNQPQHF
>TRBJ2-2|TRBV2|TRBD1|-
TGTGCCAGGGGCCCCAACCGGGACAGGGGCCAGATCGGGGAGCTGTTTTTT
CARGPNRDRGQIGELFF
>TRBJ2-1|TRBV3-1/TRBV3-2|-|-
TGTGCCAGCAGCCAAGGCTCTAGCTCATTTTCCTACAATGAGCAGTTCTTC
CASSQGSSSFSYNEQFF
>TRBJ2-4|TRBV4-1|TRBD1|-
TGCGCCAGCAGCCAAGAGAAGGGGGCCCATAGCGCCAAAAACATTCAGTACTTC
CASSQEKGAHSAKNIQYF
>TRBJ2-1|TRBV19|-|once
TGTGCCAGTAGTATCCCCGGGGCGGGGGCAAGGGCCAATGAGCAGTTCTTC
CASSIPGAGARANEQFF
>TRBJ2-7|TRBV6-1|TRBD1|-
TGTGCCAGCAGTGAACGGGACAGCTCCTCCTACGAGCAGTACTTC
CASSERDSSSYEQYF
>TRBJ2-5|TRBV4-1|-|-
TGCGCCAGCAGCCAAGAAAGGGCAGGGGATTTGGGGACCCAGTACTTC
CASSQERAGDLGTQYF
>TRBJ1-6|TRBV10-1|TRBD1|few
TGCGCCAGCAGTGACTCACAGGGGAATTCACCCCTCCACTTT
CASSDSQGNSPLHF
>TRBJ1-2|TRBV2|-|few
TGTGCCAGCAGTGAAGCGCAGACAGGCGGAGGCTACACCTTC
CASSEAQTGGGYTF